This T cell receptor beta chain came from a study of cytomegalovirus exposure and HLA in healthy donors. Donors were drawn from the approximately 110-subject validation cohort, separate from the approximately 700-subject first cohort. As regards this clone: Its antigen is unknown.

Method: immunoSEQ multiplex PCR; TCRdb's copy keeps in-frame clones and lacks some. The table shows 90,000 to 150,000 clones, with roughly 88% occurring only once. Study-wide results and caveats: In the 120 or so validation repertoires, more than 85% of cluster scores exceeded 0, per a later analysis. The CMV antigen specificity of a few CMV-associated chains was confirmed through in vitro analysis.

Sequences were obtained from PBMCs. The TCR comes from a woman aged 18-29 years in good health and CMV-seropositive.

Here the CDR3 DNA reads TGTGCCTGGTCGACACAGGGGCACGAGCAGTACTTC. Its translation: CAWSTQGHEQYF. The V and J genes are TRBV30 and TRBJ2-7; TRBD1 aligns across 7 bases. The CDR3 consists of 12 residues. J lost 5 bases, V lost 5 bases, and 6 bases had no gene match. Germline CDR1 is GTSNPN and CDR2 is SVGIG (reference sequence).